The next 24 T cell receptor beta chains were all read from a single sample in a study of blood T cell repertoires in COVID-19. Only in-frame clones appear in the TCRdb table, and some are missing; sequencing was by immunoSEQ multiplex PCR. This sample has some 150,000 clones, with approximately 91% found just once. Material for sequencing was peripheral blood. These receptors all stem from a human donor in a cohort sampled during active COVID-19.

The V and J genes are TRBV21-1 and TRBJ1-2; the D segment call TRBD1 is taken from the table without a DNA check. TRBV21-1 is deemed a pseudogene. There are 16 residues in the CDR3. Here the CDR3 DNA reads TGTGCCAGCAGCAAACCTCGGGACAGCCCTAACTATGGCTACACCTTC. Residues: CASSKPRDSPNYGYTF.

The rearrangement links TRBV28 to TRBJ2-1; the match to TRBD1 covers 7 bases. This CDR3 has 16 residues. Trimming at V came to 10 bases and at J to 7 bases, leaving 19 bases not matched to a gene. Germline V gene lookup returns CDR1 MDHEN and CDR2 SYDVKM. CDR3 sequence: CATRRWTGSFENEQFF. The CDR3 DNA reads as TGTGCCACCCGCCGGTGGACAGGATCCTTCGAGAATGAGCAGTTCTTC.

The chain is built from TRBV5-8 and TRBJ2-5; 11 nucleotides align to TRBD1. Germline CDR1 is SGHTS and CDR2 is YDEGEE. V lost 5 bases and J lost 5; bases outside the gene matches: 8. The CDR3 consists of 15 residues. CDR3 amino acids: CASSYSGTGGETQYF. The CDR3 DNA follows: TGTGCCAGCAGTTACTCCGGGACAGGGGGTGAGACCCAGTACTTC.

The J gene is TRBJ2-1, the V gene TRBV5-1; TRBD1 agrees at 7 bases. Unmatched junction bases numbered 9, after V lost 4 bases and J lost 8 bases. This CDR3 spans 14 amino acids. Germline V gene data show CDR1 as SGHRS and CDR2 as YFSETQ. The CDR3, as DNA: TGCGCCAGCAGCCCGGGACAGTCAAGGGATGAGCAGTTCTTC. This sequence encodes CASSPGQSRDEQFF. Full variable domain (outside the CDR3, taken from reference TRBV5-1 and TRBJ2-1): KAGVTQTPRYLIKTRGQQVTLSCSPISGHRSVSWYQQTPGQGLQFLFEYFSETQRNKGNFPGRFSGRQFSNSRSEMNVSTLELGDSALYLCASSPGQSRDEQFFGPGTRLTVL.

Concerning this clone: The sample carries other DNA sequences with the same CDR3. This chain connects TRBV7-3 to TRBJ1-1; tentative D call: TRBD1 (5 bases). The CDR3 loop spans 14 amino acids. The germline gives CDR1 SGHTA, CDR2 FQGTGA. The V and J ends lost 4 bases and 1 base respectively, with 10 bases between them. CDR3 sequence (DNA): TGTGCCAGCAGCTCTCAGGGAGGGAACACTGAAGCTTTCTTT. It is translated as CASSSQGGNTEAFF.

The chain couples TRBV6-5 to TRBJ1-3, with unresolved D. Trimming removed 5 bases at V and 1 base at J, with 6 bases between. Looked up from germline, CDR1 is MNHEY and CDR2 is SVGAGI. CDR3 length equals 13 residues. The CDR3 bases are TGTGCCAGCAGTACAGAGTCTGGAAACACCATATATTTT. Amino acid sequence: CASSTESGNTIYF.

The chain is built from TRBV7-3 and TRBJ1-1; no clear D. The ends were cut back, 1 base at V and 1 base at J, with 7 bases in the middle. This CDR3 spans 14 amino acids. Germline V gene data show CDR1 as SGHTA and CDR2 as FQGTGA. Here the CDR3 DNA reads TGTGCCAGCAGCTTAAGGCCAGGGAACACTGAAGCTTTCTTT. It translates to CASSLRPGNTEAFF.

The rearrangement uses TRBV18 and TRBJ2-7, with D unresolved. Trimming shortened V by 2 bases and J by 4 bases, and 9 bases separated the two germline ends. This CDR3 contains 13 residues. Germline loops: CDR1 KGHSH, CDR2 LQKENI. The CDR3 sequence: CASSPIVEYEQYF. The DNA for the CDR3 is TGTGCCAGCTCACCAATTGTCGAGTACGAGCAGTACTTC.

J is TRBJ2-7 and V is TRBV28; 8 bases match TRBD2. V lost 7 bases and J lost 3; bases outside the gene matches: 14. The CDR3 extends over 16 amino acids. Germline V gene sequence: CDR1 MDHEN, CDR2 SYDVKM. CDR3 loop: CASTIGGGLTFYEQYF. CDR3 nucleotide sequence: TGTGCCAGCACCATCGGGGGGGGACTAACTTTCTACGAGCAGTACTTC. Based on the CDR3 plus reference TRBV28 and TRBJ2-7, the full variable domain is DVKVTQSSRYLVKRTGEKVFLECVQDMDHENMFWYRQDPGLGLRLIYFSYDVKMKEKGDIPEGYSVSREKKERFSLILESASTNQTSMYLCASTIGGGLTFYEQYFGPGTRLTVT.

V usage is TRBV18 and J usage is TRBJ1-3; TRBD1 matches 8 bases. The CDR3 loop spans 15 amino acids. The V gene's germline CDR1 is KGHSH and CDR2 LQKENI. Trimming took 2 bases from V and 7 from J; bases not matched to a gene: 7. The CDR3 DNA reads TGTGCCAGCTCACCAGTACAGGGGGGAGGGAACACCATATATTTT. This gives the protein CASSPVQGGGNTIYF.

This rearrangement joins TRBV10-1 to TRBJ2-5; 7 bases align to TRBD1. This CDR3 region has 17 residues. V shed 2 bases, J shed 2 bases, and the junction held 11 bases outside the gene matches. Germline CDR1 is WNHNN and CDR2 is SYGVQD (reference sequence). CDR3 bases: TGCGCCAGCAGTGAGGAGGTTGTGGACAGGAGACAAGAGACCCAGTACTTC. Translating it yields CASSEEVVDRRQETQYF.

The CDR3 region has the DNA TGTGCCTGGAGTGTGGGTGCCGGACTCCCCTACGAGCAGTACTTC. Protein: CAWSVGAGLPYEQYF. The rearrangement uses TRBV30 and TRBJ2-7; D possibly corresponds to TRBD2 (5 bases). The CDR3 covers 15 residues. Germline CDR1 and CDR2: GTSNPN and SVGIG (reference sequence). V was pared by 0 bases and J by 2 bases, with 14 bases between. The full variable domain, in which reference TRBV30 and TRBJ2-7 provide the parts outside the CDR3, is SQTIHQWPATLVQPVGSPLSLECTVEGTSNPNLYWYRQAAGRGLQLLFYSVGIGQISSEVPQNLSASRPQDRQFILSSKKLLLSDSGFYLCAWSVGAGLPYEQYFGPGTRLTVT.

The chain employs TRBV7-3 and TRBJ2-3, with 12 bases identical to TRBD1. V shed 1 base and J 4 bases; nucleotides not matched to a gene: 9. The CDR3 runs 18 residues. The germline gives CDR1 SGHTA, CDR2 FQGTGA. This chain's CDR3 is CASSLRGTGGGGADTQYF. The CDR3 bases are TGTGCCAGCAGCTTAAGAGGGACAGGGGGCGGAGGCGCAGATACGCAGTATTTT.

The chain uses TRBV6-5 and TRBJ2-1, with 9 positions matching TRBD1. The length of the CDR3 is 15 residues. V dropped 6 bases and J dropped 9; count of bases not matched to a gene: 12. Germline values: CDR1 MNHEY, CDR2 SVGAGI. CDR3 loop: CASRLDNTGGFEQFF. As DNA, the CDR3 is TGTGCCAGCAGACTCGATAACACAGGGGGCTTTGAGCAGTTCTTC.

This chain joins TRBV2 and TRBJ2-1; TRBD2 agrees at 7 bases. Trimming at V came to 6 bases and at J to 5 bases, leaving 10 bases not matched to a gene. The CDR3 loop spans 15 amino acids. The germline CDR1 and CDR2 sequences are SNHLY and FYNNEI. The CDR3 loop reads CASRPSSGSNNEQFF. CDR3 DNA sequence: TGTGCCAGCAGACCTTCTAGCGGATCCAACAATGAGCAGTTCTTC.

In regard to this clone: The junction departs from germline at one end; a sequencing error may be responsible. The chain recombines TRBV7-7 with TRBJ2-2; 7 nucleotides align to TRBD2. CDR1 is SSHAT, CDR2 FNYEAQ, per germline (reference sequence). The CDR3 runs to 15 residues. This CDR3 is CASSLSGKNTGELFF. CDR3 sequence (DNA): TGTGCTAGCAGTCTAAGCGGGAAGAACACCGGGGAGCTGTTTTTT.

The rearrangement links TRBV19 to TRBJ2-1, with 8 nucleotides matching TRBD2. CDR3 length: 12 amino acids. V gave up 5 bases and J gave up 10 bases; unmatched junction bases: 4. Looked up from germline, CDR1 is LNHDA and CDR2 is SQIVND (reference sequence). The CDR3 DNA follows: TGTGCCAGTAGTTACCAGCGGGGGGAGCAGTTCTTC. Protein sequence: CASSYQRGEQFF.

This chain joins TRBV2 and TRBJ2-1, with 11 bases lining up with TRBD2. CDR1 is SNHLY, CDR2 FYNNEI, per germline. This CDR3 region has 15 residues. V lost 6 bases to trimming and J lost 3 bases; unmatched junction nucleotides: 4. The CDR3: CASRTGLAGYNEQFF. Written as DNA, the CDR3 is TGTGCCAGCAGAACAGGACTAGCGGGCTACAATGAGCAGTTCTTC.

About this clone itself: Other DNA sequences in this sample translate to the same CDR3. The chain joins TRBV5-1 to TRBJ2-3, with a weak D call TRBD2 (6 bases). CDR1 and CDR2 (germline): SGHRS, YFSETQ. Between the trimmed V and J ends, which lost 0 bases and 0 bases, there was a span of 8 bases. The CDR3 has 15 residues. The CDR3 sequence: CASSLDLASTDTQYF. Written as DNA, the CDR3 is TGCGCCAGCAGCTTGGATCTAGCGAGCACAGATACGCAGTATTTT. The full variable domain, rest sourced from reference TRBV5-1 and TRBJ2-3, is KAGVTQTPRYLIKTRGQQVTLSCSPISGHRSVSWYQQTPGQGLQFLFEYFSETQRNKGNFPGRFSGRQFSNSRSEMNVSTLELGDSALYLCASSLDLASTDTQYFGPGTRLTVL.

The rearrangement joins TRBV11-3 to TRBJ2-3; TRBD2 agrees at 7 bases. The CDR3 runs to 16 residues. Trimming took 2 bases from V and 1 from J; bases not matched to a gene: 6. Per germline, CDR1 SGHNT and CDR2 YENEEA. The CDR3 nucleotides are TGTGCCAGCAGCTTATTCTCTAGCGGAGGCACAGATACGCAGTATTTT. Amino acid sequence: CASSLFSSGGTDTQYF.

The chain couples TRBV19 to TRBJ2-4; D is perhaps TRBD1 (5 bases). Looked up from germline, CDR1 is LNHDA and CDR2 is SQIVND (reference sequence). V was cut by 4 bases and J by 1 base, with 11 bases left in between. The CDR3 runs 15 residues. The CDR3, as DNA: TGTGCCAGTAGTACTCGTAGACAGGCCAAAAACATTCAGTACTTC. This gives the protein CASSTRRQAKNIQYF.

V usage is TRBV5-1 and J usage is TRBJ1-2; 12 bases are shared with TRBD1. Per the germline V gene, CDR1 is SGHRS and CDR2 is YFSETQ. The CDR3 loop spans 18 amino acids. The ends lost 0 bases at V and 4 bases at J; junction bases unmatched: 10. CDR3 residues: CASSLEGTGGIGGYGYTF. CDR3 sequence (DNA): TGCGCCAGCAGCTTGGAAGGGACAGGGGGCATTGGCGGCTATGGCTACACCTTC. Variable domain in full (rest from reference TRBV5-1 and TRBJ1-2): KAGVTQTPRYLIKTRGQQVTLSCSPISGHRSVSWYQQTPGQGLQFLFEYFSETQRNKGNFPGRFSGRQFSNSRSEMNVSTLELGDSALYLCASSLEGTGGIGGYGYTFGSGTRLTVV.

V is TRBV5-4 and J is TRBJ2-3, with 9 bases aligning to TRBD2. The germline V gene encodes CDR1 SGHNT and CDR2 YYREEE (reference sequence). This CDR3 comprises 16 residues. Trimming took 4 bases from V and 2 from J; bases not matched to a gene: 8. CDR3 coding DNA: TGTGCCAGCAGCACCAAAGCGGGAGGCCCCACAGATACGCAGTATTTT. It yields the protein CASSTKAGGPTDTQYF.

This sequence joins TRBV6-5 and TRBJ2-2; 8 bases map to TRBD1. J gave up 4 bases and V 6 bases, and 4 bases lay outside the gene matches. Germline V CDR1 and CDR2: MNHEY, SVGAGI. The CDR3 is made up of 14 amino acids. The CDR3 sequence: CASRGQGPTGELFF. The CDR3 DNA follows: TGTGCCAGCAGAGGACAGGGTCCCACCGGGGAGCTGTTTTTT.